This record covers a single T cell receptor beta chain. The target antigen is unknown. The CDR3 is 12 residues long. From germline, CDR1 is SGHTA and CDR2 FQGNSA. V lost 1 base and J 5 bases, leaving 5 bases between the germline ends. Sorted CD4+ subsets: naive, central memory, regulatory, stem cell-like memory (CD45RO/CCR7/CD25/CD127/CD95/CD27 panel). These data originate in a study of beta chain features in type 1 diabetes. Findings and caveats of the study: Moderate yet significant TCRB CDR3 shortening was seen in Type 1 diabetes patients in all four CD4+ subsets. The naive, central memory and Treg TCRB repertoires showed an apparent similarity that was greater among patients than among healthy donors.

What was sequenced were expressed TCRB transcripts, since all of the isolated RNA had been reverse transcribed. TCRdb keeps only in-frame clones here, not all; method: immunoSEQ multiplex PCR. The sample has about 710,000 clones; about 14% are singletons. Material for sequencing was naive CD4+ T cells from blood. The chain uses TRBV7-2 and TRBJ1-2, with no clear D. The clonotype comes from a young man with type 1 diabetes. CDR3 region: CASSLEWYGYTF. The DNA of the CDR3 is TGTGCCAGCAGCTTAGAGTGGTATGGCTACACCTTC.